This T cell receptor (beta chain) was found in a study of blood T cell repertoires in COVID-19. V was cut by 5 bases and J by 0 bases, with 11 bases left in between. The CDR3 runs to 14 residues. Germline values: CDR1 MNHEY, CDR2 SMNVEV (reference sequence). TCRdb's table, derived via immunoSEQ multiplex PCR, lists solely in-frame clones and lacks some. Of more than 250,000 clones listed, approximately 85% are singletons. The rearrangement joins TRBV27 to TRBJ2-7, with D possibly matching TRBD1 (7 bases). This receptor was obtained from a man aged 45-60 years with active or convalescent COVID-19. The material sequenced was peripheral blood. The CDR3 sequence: CASSRQGGSYEQYF. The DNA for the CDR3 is TGTGCCAGCAGTAGACAGGGAGGCTCCTACGAGCAGTACTTC.